This TCR beta chain was sequenced during a study of low-dose radiotherapy and immunotherapy resistance in tumors. Primers targeting TRAV and TRBV primed first-strand cDNA, covering alpha and beta chains. The PCR that amplified TCRs ran for approximately 20 cycles, relying on a constant-region primer and a V-primer adapter. MiXCR, applied by TCRdb to the reads, yields one record per CDR3 protein. The sample holds roughly 36,000 distinct CDR3 sequences, 30% to 35% seen once. V was clipped by 3 bases and J by 0 bases, with 16 bases between them. Germline V gene lookup returns CDR1 SGHRS and CDR2 YFSETQ. The CDR3 sequence is 17 residues long. This clonotype was observed many times. Time point of the sample: before trial treatment.

The TCR comes from a male donor with gallbladder cancer. The input for sequencing was PBMCs, taken before treatment. The chain recombines TRBV5-1 with TRBJ1-3, with D unresolved. CDR3 DNA: TGCGCCAGCAGCTACGCCTGGGAGCCTAACTCTGGAAACACCATATATTTT. Translated, it gives CASSYAWEPNSGNTIYF.